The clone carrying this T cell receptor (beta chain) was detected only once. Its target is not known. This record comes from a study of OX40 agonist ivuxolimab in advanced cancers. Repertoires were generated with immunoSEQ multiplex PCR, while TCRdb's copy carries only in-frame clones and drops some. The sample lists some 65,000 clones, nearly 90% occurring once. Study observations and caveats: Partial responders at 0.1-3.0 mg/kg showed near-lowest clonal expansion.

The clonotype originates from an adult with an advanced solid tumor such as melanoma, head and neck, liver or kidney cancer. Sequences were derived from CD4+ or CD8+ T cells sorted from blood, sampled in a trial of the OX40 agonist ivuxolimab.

The CDR3 DNA sequence: TGTGCCAGCAGTTGGGACAGCCATCAGCCCCAGCATTTT. Residues: CASSWDSHQPQHF. The chain is built from TRBV27 and TRBJ1-5; 7 positions agree with TRBD1. Trimming at V came to 4 bases and at J to 5 bases, leaving 2 bases not matched to a gene. There are 13 residues in the CDR3. From germline, CDR1 is MNHEY and CDR2 SMNVEV (reference sequence).